The T cell receptor (beta chain) described here comes from a study of T cell responses to AZD1222 COVID-19 vaccine. Study results and caveats: Vaccine-related CD4 TCRs covered spike, predominating at 160-218 and 743-854. Within unmutated variant regions lay the reported targets of nearly half of spike-specific TCRs.

On this clone itself: The antigen is unknown.

The data were produced by immunoSEQ multiplex PCR, yet TCRdb's version contains in-frame clones alone and is incomplete. The data contain some 150,000 clones, around 90% of them singletons. The sequence was collected from an adult who received the MenACWY meningococcal vaccine as a control. The material was peripheral blood, obtained 28 days after the second dose of the MenACWY control vaccine.

The CDR3, as DNA: TGTGCCAGCAGCTTCCGGACAGGAATCATGAACACTGAAGCTTTCTTT. Protein product: CASSFRTGIMNTEAFF. This chain connects TRBV5-6 to TRBJ1-1; 7 bases match TRBD1. Germline values: CDR1 SGHDT, CDR2 YYEEEE. V trimming: 2 bases; J trimming: 0 bases; junction bases outside the gene matches: 7. The CDR3 runs 16 residues.